The sequence of this T cell receptor (beta chain) was determined in a study of shared clonotypes between healthy human individuals (dated by TCRdb to the early 2020s). With regard to the full study: The cohort included three men and a couple of women between 18 and 49 years of age. For each donor, three plates each were used for CD4 naive and CD4 memory, two plates were used for CD8 naive, and one plate was used for CD8 memory. To estimate repertoire size and how much clonotype sharing occurs between individuals, the study deeply sequenced the blood TCR repertoires of 5 or 6 healthy adults. Different laboratories and diverse techniques were used to prepare libraries and sequence TCR repertoires, to increase sequencing depth and limit assay-specific biases. Leukapheresis yielded between about 0.94 and 9 billion PBMCs per donor.

On this clone itself: The target of this receptor is not known. No quality values exist for individual bases; no much larger clone is one base distant.

Donors were healthy HIV-negative adults with no recently reported acute infections or vaccinations. Every donor was a Caucasian adult residing in Nashville, Tennessee, USA. Magnetic negative selection was used to enrich CD4+ T cells, after which naive cells were positively selected on CD45RA and the negative fraction became the memory subset. After blood collection by leukapheresis, PBMCs were isolated using Ficoll-Histopaque density gradient centrifugation and then cryopreserved in the vapor phase of liquid nitrogen. Purity and quantity of every magnetically sorted T cell population were checked by analytical flow cytometry. Each sorted fraction had its genomic DNA isolated and then quantified by UV absorbance on a Nanodrop 2000c. Using the deep immunoSEQ assay, TCR CDR3 regions were amplified from genomic DNA by multiplex PCR. For each cell subset, the extracted genomic DNA was distributed evenly across all wells of several immunoSEQ 96-well plates, and each plate served as one replicate. For sorted subsets, roughly 200 ng of genomic DNA, equivalent to around 29,000 T cell genomes, went into each replicate PCR. Purified libraries were measured with a Qubit 3.0 fluorometer, size-checked on a Bioanalyzer 2100, and measured again with the KAPA Library Quantification kit. Each immunoSEQ 96-well plate was sequenced on its own single-read 150-cycle Illumina NextSeq 550 flow cell. For the original study's pipeline: Because only junctional sequences without quality scores were contained in the immunoSEQ output, filtering matching that applied to full-length reads could not be performed. Sequences were annotated with PyIR, a Python wrapper for IgBLAST v1.9, and V/J genes and CDR3 were assigned using IMGT germline references. Reads were filtered out if the reads had weak V/J assignments (E-value above 1e-6), no CDR3, stop codons, out-of-frame junctions, or ambiguous translated residues. V3J clonotypes were defined as sequences sharing the same inferred V gene, J gene, and CDR3 amino acid sequence. Percentage overlap between repertoires was computed as shared unique clonotypes divided by the size of the smaller repertoire. Repertoire richness was assessed with RTK rarefaction, the Chao1 estimator, and Recon v2.1 estimates of unobserved clonotypes. Generation probabilities were computed with OLGA for all TCRbeta clonotypes obtained by the gDNA method from several donors. Held by TCRdb, this immuneACCESS table contains in-frame sequences only and omits some clones. Under half of the omission traces to an unresolved V gene where checked; the cause of the rest is unknown. V, J and clone size derive from that table, while D and trimming were established from the DNA sequence. This sample has about 1,500,000 clones in its table, and approximately 97% of those were observed once. Approximately 1.1% of the sample is taken by the ten largest.

V is reduced by 3 bases and J by 2 bases, leaving a spacing of 14 bases between them. Counted from cysteine to phenylalanine, this CDR3 has 16 amino acids. Only the CDR3 region is kept as DNA, spanning 48 bases read in frame from base 1. Reading the germline V gene (reference sequence) gives CDR1 LNHNV and CDR2 YYDKDF. Results the study describes overall, beyond this receptor: Compared with non-shared clonotypes, clonotypes shared by all four sorted-subset donors had higher generation probabilities. Sampling was limited to blood, and TCR repertoires in tissue likely differ from TCR repertoires in blood. Incomplete sequencing was indicated by rarefaction of sorted-subset datasets, despite the large sequencing depth. Naive subsets generally had larger estimated clonotype richness than memory subsets. The small number of donors limited the genetic and exposure-history diversity represented. Sharing across several donors was observed for 4.5% to 6.5% of naive CD4, over 3% of naive CD8, 2.3% of memory CD4, and around 0.42% of memory CD8 clonotypes. Based on pairwise subsampling, the degree of clonotype sharing among donors was expected to be affected by sequencing depth.

The specimen sequenced was naive CD4+ T cells sorted from blood. In light of the paper, this sample's cell subset or site label describes: CD45RA+ positively selected. The V and J genes are TRBV15 and TRBJ1-3; TRBD1 is a possible D gene, resting on 5 matching bases. The TCR sequence derives from a man aged 25 to 40 in good health. The CDR3 has the sequence CATSSLQVRPGNTIYF. At the DNA level, the sequence is TGTGCCACCAGCAGCCTACAGGTTAGGCCTGGAAACACCATATATTTT.